This paragraph reports one T cell receptor (beta chain). The sample has other DNA sequences that encode this CDR3 too. How the authors handled the data: Cell counts per sample came from amplifying reference gene primers. Repertoires were generated with immunoSEQ multiplex PCR, while TCRdb's copy carries only in-frame clones and drops some. V, J and clone size are those of that table, while D and trimming were read from the DNA. The table lists about 180,000 clones, around 89% of them singletons. The data stem from a study of blood T cell repertoires in COVID-19. For the study at large: There were acute and convalescent COVID-19 samples, and they came from the United States, Italy and Spain. The analysed material was cDNA or gDNA that came from T cells, B-cell-depleted T cells, or PBMCs.

The CDR3 consists of 15 residues. Per germline, CDR1 SGHTA and CDR2 FQGNSA. After removal of 3 bases from V and 0 bases from J, the junction contained 4 bases not matched to a gene. Input material: peripheral blood. The chain couples TRBV7-2 to TRBJ2-7; 8 bases align to TRBD1. The clonotype was recovered from a man aged 18-30 years who had recovered from COVID-19. The CDR3 region is CASSLGTGLSYEQYF. Written as DNA, the CDR3 is TGTGCCAGCAGCTTGGGGACAGGCCTCTCCTACGAGCAGTACTTC.